This passage covers 29 T cell receptor beta chains from one sample sequenced in a study of T cell responses to AZD1222 COVID-19 vaccine. Sequenced by immunoSEQ multiplex PCR; TCRdb stores in-frame clones only, minus some. Among tens of thousands of clones listed, approximately 87% were seen once. The starting material was peripheral blood, obtained 28 days after the second AZD1222 dose. Receptors originate from an adult who received the AZD1222 COVID-19 vaccine.

This chain uses TRBV12-3 or TRBV12-4 with TRBJ1-1; 10 bases map to TRBD1. Trimming at V came to 9 bases and at J to 5 bases, leaving 6 bases not matched to a gene. The CDR3 runs to 13 residues. CDR3 protein: CASRTGGWTEAFF. The CDR3 DNA reads TGTGCCAGTAGGACAGGGGGTTGGACTGAAGCTTTCTTT.

The V gene is TRBV3-1 (or the pseudogene TRBV3-2), the J gene TRBJ2-7, with D perhaps given as TRBD1 or TRBD2 (5 bases each). V lost 4 bases and J 0 bases, leaving 13 bases between the germline ends. The CDR3 sequence is 15 residues long. The V gene's germline CDR1 is LGHDT and CDR2 YNNKEL (reference sequence). CDR3 sequence (DNA): TGTGCCAGCAGCCTAGGGACGGCGGTCTCCTACGAGCAGTACTTC. It codes for CASSLGTAVSYEQYF.

This clone was recorded only once. CDR3 nucleotide sequence: TGTGCCACCAGCAGAGAATCCGAAAGCATTCAGTACTTC. Protein product: CATSRESESIQYF. The gene calls are TRBV15 and TRBJ2-4; D ambiguous. CDR1 and CDR2 from the germline V gene are LNHNV and YYDKDF (reference sequence). This CDR3 has 13 amino acids. With 0 bases removed from V and 9 bases from J, the gap between germline ends came to 9 bases.

The chain joins TRBV6-5 to TRBJ1-1; D perhaps matches TRBD1 (5 bases). V lost 5 bases, J lost 6 bases, and 19 bases lay in between. In germline, CDR1 is MNHEY, CDR2 SVGAGI. The CDR3 is made up of 15 amino acids. DNA of the CDR3: TGTGCCAGCAGTAGGTCGGTGGGGGGTGTCGCTGAAGCTTTCTTT. Encoded protein: CASSRSVGGVAEAFF.

The rearrangement uses TRBV28 and TRBJ1-2; possible D gene TRBD1, 5 bases. Germline loops: CDR1 MDHEN, CDR2 SYDVKM. The CDR3 has 14 amino acids. V shed 7 bases and J shed 8 bases, with 20 bases lying between them. The chain's CDR3 is CASILRRGKGGYTF. CDR3 in DNA: TGTGCCAGCATCCTTCGTCGGGGGAAAGGGGGCTACACCTTC.

The chain links TRBV15 to TRBJ2-2; 8 bases match TRBD1. The CDR3 consists of 15 residues. CDR1 is LNHNV, CDR2 YYDKDF, per germline (reference sequence). V shed 1 base, J shed 6 bases, and the junction held 4 bases outside the gene matches. The CDR3 DNA sequence: TGTGCCACCAGCAGAGGTGGACAGGGTTCCGGGGAGCTGTTTTTT. Its protein product is CATSRGGQGSGELFF.

The chain links TRBV18 to TRBJ1-4; D not certain. CDR1 is KGHSH, CDR2 LQKENI, per germline. V lost 2 bases and J 10 bases, leaving 14 bases between the germline ends. The CDR3 has 14 amino acids. In DNA form, the CDR3 reads TGTGCCAGCTCACCAACCCAGTCGTACGGAAAACTGTTTTTT. Its protein is CASSPTQSYGKLFF.

V gene TRBV7-3 combines with J gene TRBJ2-7; 9 bases are shared with TRBD1. The CDR3 contains 16 residues. V was clipped by 1 base and J by 5 bases; unmatched bases: 9. Looked up from germline, CDR1 is SGHTA and CDR2 is FQGTGA. CDR3 DNA sequence: TGTGCCAGCAGCTTAAAAGGAGGGACAGGGAGGAACGAGCAGTACTTC. This translates into CASSLKGGTGRNEQYF.

This sequence joins TRBV10-2 and TRBJ2-7; 7 nucleotides align to TRBD1. V shed 0 bases and J 0 bases; nucleotides not matched to a gene: 2. CDR1 and CDR2 (germline): WSHSY, SAAADI. This CDR3 spans 15 amino acids. The CDR3: CASSESGTASYEQYF. CDR3 nucleotides: TGCGCCAGCAGTGAGTCCGGGACAGCCTCCTACGAGCAGTACTTC.

The chain links TRBV28 to TRBJ2-5; D gene uncertain. V lost 5 bases and J 4 bases, leaving 8 bases between the germline ends. This CDR3 spans 12 amino acids. The germline V gene has CDR1 MDHEN and CDR2 SYDVKM. The CDR3 protein is CASSQVGETQYF. The CDR3 region has the DNA TGTGCCAGCAGTCAAGTTGGAGAGACCCAGTACTTC.

This sequence joins TRBV20-1 and TRBJ2-1; D is unresolved. The germline V gene encodes CDR1 DFQATT and CDR2 SNEGSKA (reference sequence). The CDR3 has 14 amino acids. V lost 3 bases, J lost 3 bases, and 12 bases lay in between. The chain's CDR3 is CSASAPSLYNEQFF. CDR3 bases: TGCAGTGCTAGTGCACCGTCGCTCTACAATGAGCAGTTCTTC.

This clone was seen once. The chain links TRBV7-6 to TRBJ2-2, with unresolved D. CDR3 length: 16 residues. The germline V gene encodes CDR1 SGHVS and CDR2 FNYEAQ. V lost 1 base, J lost 1 base, and 10 bases lay in between. CDR3 DNA sequence: TGTGCCAGCAGCTTAGGGCCACGCAAGAACACCGGGGAGCTGTTTTTT. Its protein product is CASSLGPRKNTGELFF.

The chain uses TRBV24-1 and TRBJ2-3; 9 nucleotides agree with TRBD1. The CDR3 runs to 16 residues. The germline V gene has CDR1 KGHDR and CDR2 SFDVKD. After removal of 7 bases from V and 10 bases from J, the junction contained 17 bases not matched to a gene. CDR3 loop: CATRAGTGMTAEAQYF. The CDR3 DNA follows: TGTGCCACCAGAGCCGGGACAGGGATGACCGCCGAGGCGCAGTATTTT.

J is TRBJ2-2 and V is TRBV3-1 (or the pseudogene TRBV3-2); D unresolved. The germline V and J ends were trimmed by 8 bases and 1 base, with 14 bases remaining between them. Germline V gives CDR1 LGHDT, CDR2 YNNKEL (reference sequence). CDR3 size: 15 residues. CDR3 in DNA: TGTGCCAGCGCCTCACGGAGAGGGAACACCGGGGAGCTGTTTTTT. It specifies CASASRRGNTGELFF.

The chain combines TRBV5-5 with TRBJ1-1; 10 bases are shared with TRBD1. The length of the CDR3 is 15 residues. Germline V gene lookup returns CDR1 SGHKS and CDR2 YYEKEE (reference sequence). The V segment lost 0 bases and the J segment 5 bases; nucleotides outside the gene matches: 4. CDR3 sequence: CASSLGGQGRTEAFF. The DNA of the CDR3 is TGTGCCAGCAGCTTGGGGGGACAGGGGAGAACTGAAGCTTTCTTT. Complete variable domain (other parts from reference TRBV5-5 and TRBJ1-1): DAGVTQSPTHLIKTRGQQVTLRCSPISGHKSVSWYQQVLGQGPQFIFQYYEKEERGRGNFPDRFSARQFPNYSSELNVNALLLGDSALYLCASSLGGQGRTEAFFGQGTRLTVV.

The chain carries TRBV7-2 and TRBJ2-7; a possible D gene is TRBD1 (6 bases). Trimming removed 2 bases from V and 0 bases from J, with 14 bases in between. CDR3 length: 16 amino acids. Germline CDR1 SGHTA, CDR2 FQGNSA. The CDR3 region is CASSLMPGTNSYEQYF. DNA of the CDR3: TGTGCCAGCAGCTTAATGCCGGGGACAAACTCCTACGAGCAGTACTTC. The whole variable domain, remainder taken from reference TRBV7-2 and TRBJ2-7, is GAGVSQSPSNKVTEKGKDVELRCDPISGHTALYWYRQSLGQGLEFLIYFQGNSAPDKSGLPSDRFSAERTGGSVSTLTIQRTQQEDSAVYLCASSLMPGTNSYEQYFGPGTRLTVT.

This clone showed up just once. J is TRBJ2-3 and V is TRBV18, with no clear D. Trimming cost V 3 bases and J 0 bases, with 4 bases left between them. The CDR3 is 13 residues long. CDR1 KGHSH and CDR2 LQKENI come from the germline V gene. The DNA of the CDR3 is TGTGCCAGCTCACCGCTAAGCACAGATACGCAGTATTTT. Its translation: CASSPLSTDTQYF.

The chain combines TRBV7-9 with TRBJ2-1; 11 bases line up with TRBD1. The CDR3 has 14 residues. Germline V lookup: CDR1 SEHNR, CDR2 FQNEAQ (reference sequence). Trimming at V came to 6 bases and at J to 10 bases, leaving 8 bases not matched to a gene. The DNA of the CDR3 is TGTGCCAGCAGTCTGGGACAGGGGGATCGGGAGCAGTTCTTC. Its translation is CASSLGQGDREQFF.

The chain has TRBV7-8 and TRBJ2-3, with 8 positions matching TRBD2. The V and J ends lost 3 bases and 4 bases, in that order; junction bases with no gene match: 3. Germline CDR1 SGHVS, CDR2 FQNEAQ. CDR3 size: 14 residues. CDR3 region: CASSFLAGADTQYF. DNA for the CDR3: TGTGCCAGCAGCTTCCTAGCGGGTGCAGATACGCAGTATTTT.

The V gene is TRBV7-2, the J gene TRBJ1-5; 7 nucleotides line up with TRBD1. The CDR3 is 13 residues long. Germline V gene lookup returns CDR1 SGHTA and CDR2 FQGNSA. V gave up 5 bases and J gave up 5 bases; unmatched junction bases: 3. CDR3 DNA sequence: TGTGCCAGCAGCCCTCAGGGGGATCAGCCCCAGCATTTT. It specifies CASSPQGDQPQHF.

The chain couples TRBV7-2 to TRBJ1-3; the match to TRBD1 covers 7 bases. CDR1 SGHTA and CDR2 FQGNSA come from the germline V gene. V shed 5 bases, J shed 5 bases, and the junction held 6 bases outside the gene matches. The CDR3 consists of 14 residues. The DNA for the CDR3 is TGTGCCAGCAGCCCCGACAGGGTACGAAACACCATATATTTT. The encoded protein is CASSPDRVRNTIYF.

In its sample, this clone was seen a few times. The chain recombines TRBV21-1 with TRBJ2-7; the D call TRBD1 from the table was never checked on the DNA. TRBV21-1 is marked as a pseudogene. The CDR3 extends over 16 amino acids. The CDR3 coding sequence is TGTGCCAGCAGCAATATCATGACAGTCTGGCAACCCGAGCAGTACTTC. Protein sequence: CASSNIMTVWQPEQYF.

The chain employs TRBV2 and TRBJ1-5; 7 bases fit TRBD1. CDR1 is SNHLY, CDR2 FYNNEI, per germline. J was trimmed by 2 bases and V by 7 bases; bases with no gene match: 2. This CDR3 region has 13 residues. CDR3 DNA sequence: TGTGCCAGCACCGGGACAGGCAATCAGCCCCAGCATTTT. Translated, it gives CASTGTGNQPQHF.

The gene calls are TRBV7-9 and TRBJ1-1, with a weak D call TRBD1 (5 bases). The CDR3 is 17 amino acids. V lost 2 bases and J lost 2, with 18 bases in between. CDR1 and CDR2 (germline): SEHNR, FQNEAQ (reference sequence). The CDR3 reads CASSLSAEAGSNTEAFF. In DNA form, the CDR3 reads TGTGCCAGCAGCTTATCCGCCGAGGCAGGGTCAAACACTGAAGCTTTCTTT.

This chain uses TRBV3-1 (or the pseudogene TRBV3-2) with TRBJ2-7, with TRBD1 matching over 7 bases. The junction had 8 bases not matched to a gene; V was cut back by 1 base and J by 2 bases. This CDR3 spans 16 amino acids. Germline loops: CDR1 LGHDT, CDR2 YNNKEL (reference sequence). The CDR3 loop is CASSQGLWDSTYEQYF. CDR3 in DNA: TGTGCCAGCAGCCAAGGACTTTGGGACAGCACCTACGAGCAGTACTTC.

The gene calls are TRBV4-3 and TRBJ2-7; D is possibly TRBD1 (6 bases). Germline V CDR1 and CDR2: LGHNA, YSLEER. Trimming took 0 bases from V and 1 from J, leaving 13 bases between them. The length of the CDR3 is 16 residues. CDR3: CASSQDAGQGSYEQYF. CDR3 nucleotides: TGCGCCAGCAGCCAAGATGCCGGGCAGGGGTCCTACGAGCAGTACTTC.

The chain carries TRBV2 and TRBJ1-5; perhaps TRBD1 as D (5 bases). Germline V lookup: CDR1 SNHLY, CDR2 FYNNEI. This CDR3 has 15 amino acids. V lost 6 bases and J 5 bases, leaving 17 bases between the germline ends. Written as DNA, the CDR3 is TGTGCCAGCAGCGTACAGGCGGGTGGCGATCAGCCCCAGCATTTT. It translates to CASSVQAGGDQPQHF.

The rearrangement links TRBV7-8 to TRBJ1-2, with D possibly TRBD1 on 6 matching bases. The CDR3 covers 14 residues. Germline CDR1 and CDR2: SGHVS and FQNEAQ. With 4 bases removed from V and 6 bases from J, the gap between germline ends came to 15 bases. DNA of the CDR3: TGTGCCAGCAGCTACGGGGGGCTTGTTCATGGCTACACCTTC. It codes for CASSYGGLVHGYTF.

V and J are TRBV7-2 and TRBJ2-1; perhaps TRBD2 as D (5 bases). V was trimmed by 2 bases and J by 4 bases, leaving 9 bases between them. This CDR3 has 14 amino acids. CDR1 is SGHTA, CDR2 FQGNSA, per germline. The CDR3 protein is CASSLSSEYNEQFF. In DNA, the CDR3 is TGTGCCAGCAGCTTAAGTAGCGAGTACAATGAGCAGTTCTTC.